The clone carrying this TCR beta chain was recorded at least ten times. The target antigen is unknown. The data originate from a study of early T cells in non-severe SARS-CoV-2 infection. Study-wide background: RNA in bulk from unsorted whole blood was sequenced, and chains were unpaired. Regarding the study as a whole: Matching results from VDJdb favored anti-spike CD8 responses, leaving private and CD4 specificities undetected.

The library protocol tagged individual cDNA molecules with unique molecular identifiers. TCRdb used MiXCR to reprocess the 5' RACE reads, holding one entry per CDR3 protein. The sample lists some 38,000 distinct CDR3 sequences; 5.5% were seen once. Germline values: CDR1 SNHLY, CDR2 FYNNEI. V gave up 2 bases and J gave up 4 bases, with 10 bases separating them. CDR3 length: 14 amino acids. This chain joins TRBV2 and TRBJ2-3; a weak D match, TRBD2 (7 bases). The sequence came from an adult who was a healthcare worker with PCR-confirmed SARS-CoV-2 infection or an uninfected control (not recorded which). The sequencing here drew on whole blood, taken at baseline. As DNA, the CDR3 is TGTGCCAGCAGTGAAAGAGGGGGGGCAGATACGCAGTATTTT. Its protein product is CASSERGGADTQYF.